A selection of T cell receptor beta chains follows, all from one sample in a study of T cells expressing NK-cell markers. No DNA is given; TCRdb re-called the 5' RACE reads and lists each CDR3 protein once. The data show some 140,000 distinct CDR3 sequences, and the top ten clones hold 37%. The material sequenced was blood T cells: a sorted CD56 or NKG2C T cell subset, CD4+ or CD8+ T cells, or bulk PBMC T cells (not recorded which). These receptors originate from a woman aged 50 to 60 in good health. Each CDR3 is given with its conserved first and last residue. Fields, in order: J gene, V gene, CDR3 protein.

TRBJ2-1	TRBV20-1	CSAKRGRRAYNEQFF
TRBJ1-5	TRBV12-3/TRBV12-4	CASSPGQGVNQPQHF
TRBJ2-5	TRBV7-9	CASSLPAGETQYF
TRBJ1-1	TRBV11-2	CASSPKTGEGEAFF
TRBJ1-2	TRBV12-3/TRBV12-4	CASSFEGGVLYGYTF
TRBJ2-2	TRBV5-5	CASSLYPSTATGELFF
TRBJ1-2	TRBV27	CASSFRGTVGGYTF
TRBJ2-1	TRBV7-7	CASSQGHFAGGPGVEQFF
TRBJ2-6	TRBV7-9	CASSLLFGQPRETFSGANVLTF
TRBJ1-1	TRBV27	CASSLVRGLVANTEAFF
TRBJ2-1	TRBV5-1	CASSLAPAGLVYNEQFF
TRBJ2-1	TRBV12-3/TRBV12-4	CASSWGGSEQFF
TRBJ2-3	TRBV29-1	CSVGPENTDTQYF
TRBJ2-1	TRBV5-5	CASSFFNEQFF
TRBJ1-1	TRBV5-1	CASSLQGPLNTEAFF
TRBJ2-1	TRBV11-3	CASSPLASGRDNEQFF
TRBJ1-1	TRBV29-1	CSVPRRARSGNTEAFF
TRBJ1-2	TRBV4-1	CASSQDIGIYGYTF
TRBJ2-5	TRBV27	CASSLSGWGQEDF
TRBJ1-1	TRBV29-1	CSVDQGARAFF
TRBJ2-7	TRBV5-1	CASSLGGLAYEQYF
TRBJ2-1	TRBV20-1	CSARDYGNEQFF
TRBJ1-4	TRBV11-2	CASTRGGLSLDEKLFF
TRBJ2-3	TRBV14	CASSQERSWADTQYF
TRBJ2-7	TRBV11-2	CASSSDRVTYEQYF
TRBJ1-1	TRBV29-1	CSVDGDSMNTEAFF
TRBJ2-3	TRBV20-1	CSARDSSGSRADTQYF
TRBJ1-1	TRBV11-1	CASSYGTAIEAFF
TRBJ2-7	TRBV5-5	CASTMGLSLEQYF
TRBJ2-3	TRBV27	CASRIAGELTGQYF
TRBJ2-5	TRBV5-4	CASSLGPRERETQYF
TRBJ2-5	TRBV11-2	CASSLGLGQETQYF
TRBJ1-4	TRBV19	CASSRDDREKLFF
TRBJ2-1	TRBV10-3	CAISELGQGGNEQFF
TRBJ2-1	TRBV12-3/TRBV12-4	CASSLSAWANEQFF
TRBJ2-1	TRBV3-1	CASSKTSGVDNEQFF
TRBJ1-6	TRBV7-9	CASSSLWGGTGGSPLHF
TRBJ2-2	TRBV20-1	CSAPRLGELFF
TRBJ2-1	TRBV4-2	CASSPGSEWFF
TRBJ2-2	TRBV28	CASNLGGPSTGELFF
TRBJ1-1	TRBV27	CASSTTWGENTEAFF
TRBJ2-3	TRBV29-1	CSVRGQHTDTQYF
TRBJ2-1	TRBV27	CASRRGFYEQFF
TRBJ2-5	TRBV12-3/TRBV12-4	CASSSQGLVETQYF
TRBJ2-1	TRBV20-1	CSARRLARYNEQFF
TRBJ2-7	TRBV2	CASKIAGSYEQYF
TRBJ2-5	TRBV11-2	CASRRGRKETQYF
TRBJ2-4	TRBV5-5	CASRGTGDRNIQYF